One sample yielded the 25 T cell receptor beta chains listed below, sequenced in a study of T cell repertoires in cytomegalovirus infection. The antigens of these receptors remain unknown. TCRdb re-derived calls from the reads in MiXCR, one entry per CDR3 protein. The table records about 150,000 distinct CDR3 sequences, 30% to 40% of them present only once. This specimen consisted of CD8+ T cells from cultured PBMCs, obtained from culture after CMV antigen stimulation. Every receptor here comes from a human donor in good health (CMV status not recorded). Some clones in this sample may be carry-over from other donors' samples.

The chain has TRBV15 and TRBJ1-1, with D perhaps TRBD1 (5 bases). Between the trimmed V and J ends, which lost 0 bases and 4 bases, there was a span of 15 bases. Looked up from germline, CDR1 is LNHNV and CDR2 is YYDKDF (reference sequence). The CDR3 is 16 residues long. Here the CDR3 DNA reads TGTGCCACCAGCAGAGATTGGGTAGGGGTTAGCACTGAAGCTTTCTTT. Translating it yields CATSRDWVGVSTEAFF.

The chain couples TRBV7-6 to TRBJ1-1, with D possibly TRBD1 on 5 matching bases. This CDR3 spans 12 amino acids. Trimming pared 8 bases from V and 2 bases from J, leaving 9 bases between. Germline V gene sequence: CDR1 SGHVS, CDR2 FNYEAQ. CDR3 sequence: CASCQGNTEAFF. CDR3 nucleotides: TGTGCCAGCTGCCAGGGCAACACTGAAGCTTTCTTT.

This clonotype was seen many times. The CDR3 DNA is TGTGCCAGCAGCTTAGCGACTAGCGGGGCCCCGGGTCAAGAGACCCAGTACTTC. Its translation: CASSLATSGAPGQETQYF. The chain combines TRBV7-2 with TRBJ2-5, with TRBD2 matching over 11 bases. CDR1 and CDR2 from the germline V gene are SGHTA and FQGNSA. J lost 2 bases, V lost 0 bases, and 8 bases had no gene match. This CDR3 has 18 residues.

This clonotype came up a few times. The chain is built from TRBV12-3 or TRBV12-4 and TRBJ2-7, with D maybe TRBD2 (5 bases). This CDR3 has 11 residues. The germline V and J ends were trimmed by 3 bases and 11 bases, with 11 bases remaining between them. As DNA, the CDR3 is TGTGCCAGCAGTTTTGGGGAGCAGAAGTACTTC. Its protein is CASSFGEQKYF.

This clonotype was counted once. V and J are TRBV6-6 and TRBJ1-6, with 7 bases matching TRBD1. This CDR3 contains 15 residues. Per the germline V gene, CDR1 is MNHNY and CDR2 is SVGAGI (reference sequence). J gave up 2 bases and V 5 bases, and 3 bases lay outside the gene matches. CDR3 sequence (DNA): TGTGCCAGCAGTCTAACAGGGGCCTATAATTCACCCCTCCACTTT. Translating it yields CASSLTGAYNSPLHF.

To note about this clonotype: A read error may produce the germline difference seen at one junction end. This rearrangement joins TRBV2 to TRBJ1-6; the match to TRBD1 covers 7 bases. CDR1 and CDR2 from the germline V gene are SNHLY and FYNNEI. The CDR3 is 15 amino acids. The CDR3 here is CASTEATGYNSPLHF. In DNA form, the CDR3 reads TGTGCCAGCACTGAAGCGACAGGGTATAATTCACCCCTCCACTTT.

The chain carries TRBV11-2 and TRBJ2-1; TRBD2 is a possible D gene (7 bases). The CDR3 has 19 residues. Trimming stripped 0 bases from V and 4 bases from J, with 22 bases between. The germline V gene encodes CDR1 SGHAT and CDR2 FQNNGV. CDR3 nucleotides: TGTGCCAGCAGCTTAGATCCAGGGGCTTTGGCGGGGGCATACAATGAGCAGTTCTTC. Translation gives CASSLDPGALAGAYNEQFF.

The rearrangement links TRBV4-2 to TRBJ1-1; TRBD1 matches 9 bases. The CDR3 contains 18 residues. Unmatched junction bases numbered 8, after V lost 0 bases and J lost 0 bases. Germline values: CDR1 LGHNA, CDR2 YNFKEQ. The CDR3 bases are TGTGCCAGCAGCCAAGAGGGGACAGGGAGTAAGTTGAACACTGAAGCTTTCTTT. Translating gives CASSQEGTGSKLNTEAFF.

The sample holds a few counts of this clonotype. The CDR3 spells CASSLDVRGYGYTF. The DNA of the CDR3 is TGTGCCAGCAGCTTAGATGTCAGGGGCTATGGCTACACCTTC. V and J are TRBV7-9 and TRBJ1-2, with a possible D match to TRBD1 (6 bases). CDR1 is SEHNR, CDR2 FQNEAQ, per germline (reference sequence). This CDR3 region has 14 residues. V was pared by 1 base and J by 4 bases, with 10 bases between. Complete variable domain (other parts from reference TRBV7-9 and TRBJ1-2): DTGVSQNPRHKITKRGQNVTFRCDPISEHNRLYWYRQTLGQGPEFLTYFQNEAQLEKSRLLSDRFSAERPKGSFSTLEIQRTEQGDSAMYLCASSLDVRGYGYTFGSGTRLTVV.

The gene calls are TRBV4-1 and TRBJ2-1; 14 nucleotides line up with TRBD2. The CDR3 consists of 18 residues. With 0 bases clipped from V and 4 bases from J, the junction kept 5 bases outside the gene matches. Germline CDR1 reads MGHRA; CDR2 reads YSYEKL. CDR3 in amino acids: CASSQDAGLAGDYNEQFF. CDR3 bases: TGCGCCAGCAGCCAAGATGCGGGACTAGCGGGGGATTACAATGAGCAGTTCTTC.

The rearrangement joins TRBV9 to TRBJ2-5; maybe TRBD1 (6 bases). The CDR3 covers 13 residues. V was shortened by 3 bases and J by 3 bases, with 9 bases between the two germline ends. Germline lookup yields CDR1 SGDLS and CDR2 YYNGEE. CDR3 region: CASSEGGEETQYF. CDR3 bases: TGTGCCAGCAGCGAAGGGGGAGAAGAGACCCAGTACTTC.

The CDR3: CASSLRTAISGNTIYF. The CDR3 DNA sequence: TGCGCCAGCAGCCTCCGGACAGCGATCTCTGGAAACACCATATATTTT. V gene TRBV4-1 combines with J gene TRBJ1-3, with a weak D call TRBD1 (6 bases). This CDR3 region has 16 residues. Germline V gene data show CDR1 as MGHRA and CDR2 as YSYEKL. Trimming shortened V by 4 bases and J by 0 bases, and 13 bases separated the two germline ends.

The table lists this clonotype with many counts. V and J are TRBV7-9 and TRBJ2-7; D is possibly TRBD2 (6 bases). V was clipped by 7 bases and J by 2 bases, with 18 bases between them. The CDR3 runs to 15 residues. Per germline, CDR1 SEHNR and CDR2 FQNEAQ (reference sequence). The CDR3 reads CASKEGVGSPYEQYF. CDR3 sequence (DNA): TGTGCCAGCAAGGAGGGCGTAGGCTCTCCCTACGAGCAGTACTTC.

The chain employs TRBV28 and TRBJ2-5; a possible D gene is TRBD1 (5 bases). The V gene's germline CDR1 is MDHEN and CDR2 SYDVKM. This CDR3 is built from 13 residues. V was pared by 2 bases and J by 4 bases, with 8 bases between. The CDR3 nucleotides are TGTGCCAGCAGTTTACTCAGGGCAGAGACCCAGTACTTC. Protein sequence: CASSLLRAETQYF.

This clonotype was counted between two and nine times. The genes are TRBV7-2 and TRBJ2-1, with TRBD2 matching 8 bases. Per the germline V gene, CDR1 is SGHTA and CDR2 is FQGNSA. V dropped 5 bases and J dropped 2; count of bases not matched to a gene: 5. The CDR3 is 15 residues long. This chain's CDR3 is CASSATSGPYNEQFF. Written as DNA, the CDR3 is TGTGCCAGCAGCGCAACTAGCGGACCCTACAATGAGCAGTTCTTC.

V gene TRBV27 combines with J gene TRBJ1-1; unclear D gene. V was clipped by 2 bases and J by 0 bases, with 10 bases between them. Germline CDR1 MNHEY, CDR2 SMNVEV (reference sequence). This CDR3 has 15 residues. The CDR3: CASSLQRGMNTEAFF. The DNA of the CDR3 is TGTGCCAGCAGTTTACAGCGAGGGATGAACACTGAAGCTTTCTTT.

This clonotype was counted ten times or more. The gene calls are TRBV7-6 and TRBJ2-7, with D maybe TRBD1 (6 bases). The CDR3 is 12 amino acids. CDR1 and CDR2 from the germline V gene are SGHVS and FNYEAQ. Trimming cost V 5 bases and J 5 bases, with 10 bases left between them. CDR3 loop: CASSAGTHEQYF. The CDR3 nucleotides are TGTGCCAGCAGCGCCGGGACACACGAGCAGTACTTC.

Many counts were recorded for this clonotype. The V gene is TRBV12-3 or TRBV12-4, the J gene TRBJ2-3; TRBD2 matches at 10 bases. The trim removed 6 bases at V and 4 bases at J, leaving 7 bases unmatched. The CDR3 runs to 15 residues. The CDR3 sequence: CASSPLAGVADTQYF. In nucleotides, the CDR3 is TGTGCCAGCAGCCCTCTAGCGGGGGTAGCAGATACGCAGTATTTT.

At least ten counts were recorded for this clonotype. This sequence joins TRBV6-5 and TRBJ2-7; TRBD1 or TRBD2 may be the D gene (5 bases each). The ends were cut back, 3 bases at V and 0 bases at J, with 9 bases in the middle. Germline V gene sequence: CDR1 MNHEY, CDR2 SVGAGI. This CDR3 comprises 14 residues. The CDR3 DNA sequence: TGTGCCAGCAGTTATCGGGACGGCTCCTACGAGCAGTACTTC. It translates to CASSYRDGSYEQYF.

The chain is built from TRBV4-1 and TRBJ2-7; TRBD1 aligns across 8 bases. V lost 5 bases to trimming and J lost 3 bases; unmatched junction nucleotides: 6. The CDR3 sequence is 14 residues long. The V gene's germline CDR1 is MGHRA and CDR2 YSYEKL. The chain's CDR3 is CASSRGTGNYEQYF. DNA of the CDR3: TGCGCCAGCAGCAGAGGGACAGGTAACTACGAGCAGTACTTC.

This rearrangement joins TRBV15 to TRBJ2-1; TRBD1 matches at 8 bases. This CDR3 is 13 amino acids long. Trimming at V came to 3 bases and at J to 10 bases, leaving 5 bases not matched to a gene. Germline CDR1 and CDR2: LNHNV and YYDKDF (reference sequence). In DNA form, the CDR3 reads TGTGCCACCAGCAGCATAGACAGGGGAGAGCAGTTCTTC. Encoded protein: CATSSIDRGEQFF. The full variable domain, with the rest looked up from reference TRBV15 and TRBJ2-1, is DAMVIQNPRYQVTQFGKPVTLSCSQTLNHNVMYWYQQKSSQAPKLLFHYYDKDFNNEADTPDNFQSRRPNTSFCFLDIRSPGLGDTAMYLCATSSIDRGEQFFGPGTRLTVL.

The chain carries TRBV30 and TRBJ1-1; D gene uncertain. CDR3 length: 13 amino acids. Germline V lookup: CDR1 GTSNPN, CDR2 SVGIG (reference sequence). V lost 3 bases to trimming and J lost 0 bases, with 8 bases between them. The CDR3 DNA reads as TGTGCCTGGAGGGAACTGCTGAACACTGAAGCTTTCTTT. Protein product: CAWRELLNTEAFF.

The gene calls are TRBV7-8 and TRBJ1-3; D is unclear. Germline loops: CDR1 SGHVS, CDR2 FQNEAQ. Trimming took 4 bases from V and 9 from J, leaving 10 bases between them. The CDR3 is 12 amino acids. The CDR3 DNA is TGTGCCAGCAGCTCGGGCTCTGGCACCATATATTTT. It is translated as CASSSGSGTIYF.

The J gene is TRBJ2-1, the V gene TRBV20-1, with 8 nucleotides matching TRBD2. V shed 3 bases and J 0 bases; nucleotides not matched to a gene: 4. CDR1 is DFQATT, CDR2 SNEGSKA, per germline (reference sequence). The CDR3 length is 15 residues. The chain's CDR3 is CSASSGDSSYNEQFF. CDR3 nucleotide sequence: TGCAGTGCTAGTAGCGGGGATAGCTCCTACAATGAGCAGTTCTTC.

This clonotype was seen more than once but under ten times. The CDR3 coding sequence is TGTGCCAGCAGCCAAGGACAGTTGACTGAAGCTTTCTTT. This gives the protein CASSQGQLTEAFF. The V gene is TRBV4-2, the J gene TRBJ1-1, with D tentatively TRBD1 (5 bases). V gave up 1 base and J gave up 5 bases, with 8 bases separating them. Germline values: CDR1 LGHNA, CDR2 YNFKEQ. The length of the CDR3 is 13 residues.